The sequence of this T cell receptor (beta chain) was determined in a study of early T cells in non-severe SARS-CoV-2 infection. TCRdb re-called the 5' RACE reads with MiXCR, one entry per CDR3 protein. This table has about 55,000 distinct CDR3 sequences, 14% to 15% appearing once. The length of the CDR3 is 17 residues. Germline V CDR1 and CDR2: MNHEY, SVGAGI. V shed 6 bases and J shed 2 bases, with 17 bases lying between them. V gene TRBV6-5 combines with J gene TRBJ1-6, with D tentatively TRBD1 (6 bases). The sequencing used whole blood, collected at baseline. This receptor was obtained from an adult who was a healthcare worker with PCR-confirmed SARS-CoV-2 infection or an uninfected control (not recorded which). CDR3: CASSDKNRDAYNSPLHF. The CDR3 bases are TGTGCCAGCAGCGATAAAAACAGGGACGCCTATAATTCACCCCTCCACTTT.